A single sample is the source of the 9 T cell receptor beta chains below, sequenced in a study of OX40 agonist ivuxolimab in advanced cancers. Libraries were prepared by immunoSEQ multiplex PCR; TCRdb keeps only in-frame clonotypes and omits some of them. The data show about 17,000 clones, roughly 78% seen once. This sample comprised CD4+ or CD8+ T cells sorted from blood, obtained in a trial of the OX40 agonist ivuxolimab. The receptor set was obtained from an adult with an advanced solid tumor such as melanoma, head and neck, liver or kidney cancer.

CDR3 nucleotide sequence: TGCGCCAGCAGCCAAGATCCGGCGGTCTCCTACAATGAGCAGTTCTTC. This gives the protein CASSQDPAVSYNEQFF. The genes are TRBV4-3 and TRBJ2-1, with no clear D. Per the germline V gene, CDR1 is LGHNA and CDR2 is YSLEER. V lost 0 bases to trimming and J lost 0 bases, with 9 bases between them. This CDR3 has 16 amino acids.

The V and J genes are TRBV19 and TRBJ1-1; D not resolved. This CDR3 spans 13 amino acids. CDR1 is LNHDA, CDR2 SQIVND, per germline (reference sequence). The V end lost 3 bases, the J end lost 1 base, and 6 bases lay between the germline ends. The CDR3 nucleotides read TGTGCCAGTAGTATGGCCACGAACACTGAAGCTTTCTTT. Protein sequence: CASSMATNTEAFF.

The chain combines TRBV11-2 with TRBJ2-3, with 8 nucleotides matching TRBD1. The CDR3 runs 15 residues. Germline CDR1 and CDR2: SGHAT and FQNNGV. The trim removed 6 bases at V and 1 base at J, leaving 6 bases unmatched. CDR3 nucleotides: TGTGCCAGCAGTCCGATGACAGGGGGCACAGATACGCAGTATTTT. Translation: CASSPMTGGTDTQYF.

This clone was seen a handful of times. V is TRBV7-3 and J is TRBJ2-7, with 8 bases fitting TRBD1. The germline gives CDR1 SGHTA, CDR2 FQGTGA. V shed 0 bases and J 5 bases; nucleotides not matched to a gene: 6. The CDR3 runs to 15 residues. The CDR3 bases are TGTGCCAGCAGCTTAACCCCAGGGGGCGTCCACGAGCAGTACTTC. Residues: CASSLTPGGVHEQYF.

CDR3 sequence reads: CASSKGAGGPYEQYF. The CDR3 bases are TGTGCCAGCAGTAAAGGAGCGGGAGGGCCTTACGAGCAGTACTTC. The rearrangement joins TRBV2 to TRBJ2-7, with 10 bases matching TRBD2. V lost 5 bases and J lost 4; bases outside the gene matches: 8. The V gene's germline CDR1 is SNHLY and CDR2 FYNNEI. The CDR3 totals 15 residues.

This chain uses TRBV27 with TRBJ2-7; 8 bases agree with TRBD2. Trimming cost V 0 bases and J 3 bases; bases outside gene matches: 4. Looked up from germline, CDR1 is MNHEY and CDR2 is SMNVEV (reference sequence). The CDR3 runs to 15 residues. The CDR3 sequence is CASSLSPGGGYEQYF. In DNA form, the CDR3 reads TGTGCCAGCAGTTTATCCCCCGGGGGGGGCTACGAGCAGTACTTC.

The chain is built from TRBV4-2 and TRBJ1-2, with D unresolved. In germline, CDR1 is LGHNA, CDR2 YNFKEQ. CDR3 length: 14 amino acids. The V and J ends lost 6 bases and 4 bases respectively, with 15 bases between them. This CDR3 is CASRSIGSPYGYTF. The CDR3 DNA reads TGTGCCAGCAGGTCAATTGGGAGTCCCTATGGCTACACCTTC.

The chain combines TRBV7-2 with TRBJ2-7; D unresolved. V lost 1 base and J lost 3, with 4 bases in between. The CDR3 is made up of 12 amino acids. CDR1 is SGHTA and CDR2 is FQGNSA in the germline V gene. The CDR3 DNA follows: TGTGCCAGCAGCTTAGTTGGCTACGAGCAGTACTTC. Amino acids: CASSLVGYEQYF.

This chain uses TRBV4-2 with TRBJ2-5; 12 bases are a match to TRBD2. J gave up 5 bases and V 0 bases, and 10 bases lay outside the gene matches. This CDR3 has 18 amino acids. From germline, CDR1 is LGHNA and CDR2 YNFKEQ. The CDR3 sequence: CASSQEEASGRAWETQYF. CDR3 in DNA: TGTGCCAGCAGCCAAGAAGAGGCTAGCGGGAGGGCCTGGGAGACCCAGTACTTC.